The next 14 T cell receptor beta chains were all read from a single sample in a study of shared clonotypes between healthy human individuals. The naive CD8 population came from CD45RO-negative cells selected for CCR7, without terminally differentiated effector memory CD45RA+ cells. The method was immunoSEQ multiplex PCR; TCRdb's version includes in-frame clones alone and lacks a portion of them. The sample has some 2.1 million clones; about 95% are singletons. The specimen was naive CD8+ T cells sorted from blood. These receptors came from a man aged 18 to 30 in good health.

With regard to this clone: Other DNA sequences within the sample encode an identical CDR3. This chain joins TRBV2 and TRBJ2-2; tentatively, D is TRBD1 or TRBD2 (5 bases each). Germline CDR1 SNHLY, CDR2 FYNNEI. This CDR3 has 13 residues. Trimming removed 7 bases at V and 0 bases at J, with 6 bases between. CDR3 sequence: CASKGPNTGELFF. The CDR3 bases are TGTGCCAGCAAGGGACCGAACACCGGGGAGCTGTTTTTT. Based on the CDR3 plus reference TRBV2 and TRBJ2-2, the full variable domain is EPEVTQTPSHQVTQMGQEVILRCVPISNHLYFYWYRQILGQKVEFLVSFYNNEISEKSEIFDDQFSVERPDGSNFTLKIRSTKLEDSAMYFCASKGPNTGELFFGEGSRLTVL.

The chain uses TRBV6-1 and TRBJ2-3; D may be TRBD2 (5 bases). V was trimmed by 6 bases and J by 3 bases, leaving 13 bases between them. The CDR3 has 14 residues. Per the germline V gene, CDR1 is MNHNS and CDR2 is SASEGT. CDR3 protein: CASSDPGVTDTQYF. In DNA form, the CDR3 reads TGTGCCAGCAGCGATCCCGGGGTGACAGATACGCAGTATTTT.

This chain connects TRBV4-1 to TRBJ2-1; the D call may be TRBD1 or TRBD2 (5 bases each). This CDR3 contains 16 residues. Germline V gives CDR1 MGHRA, CDR2 YSYEKL. The V gene lost 0 bases and the J gene lost 5 bases, with 14 bases spanning the gap. For the CDR3, the DNA is TGCGCCAGCAGCCAAGAGGGGGTACGAGCCGACAATGAGCAGTTCTTC. This codes for CASSQEGVRADNEQFF.

The chain carries TRBV28 and TRBJ2-7; 7 nucleotides match TRBD1. With V trimmed by 7 bases and J by 3 bases, 6 bases remained unmatched. The CDR3 has 13 residues. The V gene's germline CDR1 is MDHEN and CDR2 SYDVKM. CDR3 protein: CASTYDRDYEQYF. The CDR3 nucleotides read TGTGCCAGCACGTATGACAGGGACTACGAGCAGTACTTC.

This chain uses TRBV10-3 with TRBJ2-1, with no clear D. V was trimmed by 3 bases and J by 12 bases, leaving 9 bases between them. Germline values: CDR1 ENHRY, CDR2 SYGVKD. This CDR3 comprises 11 residues. Here the CDR3 DNA reads TGTGCCATCAGTGACACTTATCGGCAGTTCTTC. This sequence encodes CAISDTYRQFF.

The gene calls are TRBV27 and TRBJ2-6, with no clear D. Trimming pared 2 bases from V and 0 bases from J, leaving 11 bases between. This CDR3 is 17 amino acids long. Looked up from germline, CDR1 is MNHEY and CDR2 is SMNVEV (reference sequence). The CDR3 is CASSLEAPFSGANVLTF. The CDR3, as DNA: TGTGCCAGCAGTTTAGAGGCACCTTTCTCTGGGGCCAACGTCCTGACTTTC.

This clone showed up just once. CDR3 sequence reads: CASTKGQGGNGYTF. In nucleotides, the CDR3 is TGTGCCAGCACCAAGGGACAGGGGGGAAATGGCTACACCTTC. The chain recombines TRBV9 with TRBJ1-2; 11 nucleotides align to TRBD1. The CDR3 contains 14 residues. CDR1 and CDR2 (germline): SGDLS, YYNGEE. V dropped 6 bases and J dropped 6; count of bases not matched to a gene: 7.

The chain combines TRBV7-3 with TRBJ2-7; 12 nucleotides line up with TRBD1. With V trimmed by 2 bases and J by 3 bases, 2 bases remained unmatched. The germline V gene has CDR1 SGHTA and CDR2 FQGTGA. CDR3 size: 15 residues. The CDR3 DNA reads TGTGCCAGCAGCTTAGGGACAGGGGGCGTCTACGAGCAGTACTTC. The encoded protein is CASSLGTGGVYEQYF.

V gene TRBV6-6 combines with J gene TRBJ2-2; D possibly corresponds to TRBD2 (6 bases). With 5 bases removed from V and 1 base from J, the gap between germline ends came to 11 bases. Germline V gene sequence: CDR1 MNHNY, CDR2 SVGAGI (reference sequence). CDR3 size: 15 residues. The CDR3 DNA sequence: TGTGCCAGCAGTGCGTCTAGCGAGAACACCGGGGAGCTGTTTTTT. The encoded protein is CASSASSENTGELFF.

The gene calls are TRBV7-9 and TRBJ2-7; TRBD1 matches at 10 bases. This CDR3 has 15 residues. Germline-derived CDR1 and CDR2 are SEHNR and FQNEAQ (reference sequence). The V gene end was trimmed by 10 bases and the J gene end by 5 bases; junction bases not matched to a gene: 14. The CDR3 nucleotides are TGTGCCATCACCACTGGGACAGGGGAGTACGACGAGCAGTACTTC. This encodes CAITTGTGEYDEQYF.

The J gene is TRBJ2-7, the V gene TRBV4-1, with 12 nucleotides matching TRBD2. The germline V gene has CDR1 MGHRA and CDR2 YSYEKL. The junction had 16 bases not matched to a gene; V was cut back by 0 bases and J by 7 bases. The CDR3 runs to 19 residues. DNA of the CDR3: TGCGCCAGCAGCCAAGATTCGACTAGCGGGAGCCCTTACTCTCGGGAGCAGTACTTC. It specifies CASSQDSTSGSPYSREQYF.

The chain couples TRBV5-6 to TRBJ1-5; D not resolved. V was cut by 3 bases and J by 10 bases, with 11 bases left in between. The CDR3 is made up of 12 amino acids. Germline CDR1 and CDR2: SGHDT and YYEEEE. The CDR3: CASSSGPGPQHF. The DNA of the CDR3 is TGTGCCAGCAGCTCCGGGCCGGGCCCCCAGCATTTT.

The V call is TRBV7-9, the J call TRBJ2-7; 15 bases match TRBD2. Germline CDR1 SEHNR, CDR2 FQNEAQ (reference sequence). The length of the CDR3 is 18 residues. The V segment lost 5 bases and the J segment 2 bases; nucleotides outside the gene matches: 10. This chain's CDR3 is CASSPGLAGGRIPYEQYF. CDR3 coding DNA: TGTGCCAGCAGCCCAGGACTAGCGGGAGGGCGGATCCCCTACGAGCAGTACTTC.

This rearrangement joins TRBV5-1 to TRBJ2-1; unclear D gene. Trimming removed 3 bases at V and 8 bases at J, with 12 bases between. The CDR3 length is 13 residues. The germline V gene has CDR1 SGHRS and CDR2 YFSETQ. The CDR3 nucleotides read TGCGCCAGCAGCTCCGCAATGGTGGATGAGCAGTTCTTC. As protein: CASSSAMVDEQFF.